This T cell receptor beta chain originates from a study of radiotherapy plus CTLA-4 blockade in lung cancer. Whole-study findings and limits: Blood saw expansion of tumor-derived TCR clones after radiotherapy plus ipilimumab. Increased serum interferon-beta after radiation also reportedly predicted response strongly.

The data were produced by immunoSEQ multiplex PCR, yet TCRdb's version contains in-frame clones alone and is incomplete. The data hold about 49,000 clones, with approximately 91% observed a single time. This clone was counted a few times. What it binds is not known. CDR3 size: 12 residues. CDR1 MGHDK and CDR2 SYGVNS come from the germline V gene. V lost 7 bases, J lost 7 bases, and 4 bases stayed unmatched. Those patients who had chemo-refractory metastatic non-small-cell lung cancer were given focal radiation along with CTLA-4 blockade through ipilimumab. The sequence was obtained from a human donor with non-small cell lung cancer whose response to radiotherapy plus ipilimumab could not be evaluated. The starting material was peripheral blood, obtained from a patient treated with radiotherapy plus ipilimumab. The chain carries TRBV25-1 and TRBJ2-1, with 7 nucleotides matching TRBD2. CDR3 DNA: TGTGCCAGCACCCTGGGAGGGAATGAGCAGTTCTTC. This gives the protein CASTLGGNEQFF.